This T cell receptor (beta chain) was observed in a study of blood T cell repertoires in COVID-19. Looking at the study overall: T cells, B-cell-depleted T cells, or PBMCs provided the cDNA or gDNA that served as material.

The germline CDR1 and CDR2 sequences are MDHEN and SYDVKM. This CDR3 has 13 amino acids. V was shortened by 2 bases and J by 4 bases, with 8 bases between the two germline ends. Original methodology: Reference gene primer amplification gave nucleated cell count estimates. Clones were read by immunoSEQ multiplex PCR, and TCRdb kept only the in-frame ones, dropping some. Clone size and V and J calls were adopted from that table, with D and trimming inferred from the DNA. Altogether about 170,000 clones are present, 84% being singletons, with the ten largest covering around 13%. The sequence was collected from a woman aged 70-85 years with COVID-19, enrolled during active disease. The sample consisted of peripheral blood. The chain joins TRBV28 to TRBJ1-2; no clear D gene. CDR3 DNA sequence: TGTGCCAGCAGTTTAAACAGCCTCTATGGCTACACCTTC. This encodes CASSLNSLYGYTF.